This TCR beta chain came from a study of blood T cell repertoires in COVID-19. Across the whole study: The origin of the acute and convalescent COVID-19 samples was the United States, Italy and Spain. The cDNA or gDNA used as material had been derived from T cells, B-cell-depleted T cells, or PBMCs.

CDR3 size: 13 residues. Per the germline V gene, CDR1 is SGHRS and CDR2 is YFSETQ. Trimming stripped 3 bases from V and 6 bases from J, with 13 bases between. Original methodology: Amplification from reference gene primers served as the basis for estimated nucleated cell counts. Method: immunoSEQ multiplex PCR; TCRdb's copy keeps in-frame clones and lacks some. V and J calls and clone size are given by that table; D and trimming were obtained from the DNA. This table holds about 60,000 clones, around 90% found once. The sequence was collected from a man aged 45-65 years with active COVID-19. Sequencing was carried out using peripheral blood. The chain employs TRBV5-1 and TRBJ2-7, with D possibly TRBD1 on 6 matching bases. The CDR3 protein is CASSSMDRSEQYF. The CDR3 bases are TGCGCCAGCAGCTCCATGGACAGATCCGAGCAGTACTTC.